The 12 T cell receptor beta chains below were found in one sample sequenced in a study of brain metastases from non-small cell lung cancer. TCRdb's table, derived via immunoSEQ multiplex PCR, lists solely in-frame clones and lacks some. The data hold fewer than 9,500 clones, with about 82% observed a single time. Sequencing input: primary lung tumor tissue. The receptors here all came from a donor at least 40 years old with non-small cell lung cancer.

The gene calls are TRBV7-9 and TRBJ2-7, with 9 bases lining up with TRBD1. Germline values: CDR1 SEHNR, CDR2 FQNEAQ (reference sequence). The CDR3 spans 14 residues. The ends lost 5 bases at V and 0 bases at J; junction bases unmatched: 2. CDR3: CASSGTGPSYEQYF. In DNA, the CDR3 is TGTGCCAGCAGCGGGACAGGGCCCTCCTACGAGCAGTACTTC.

This clone was detected once. A much larger clone differs from this one at a single base, so this may be a read error. The chain uses TRBV19 and TRBJ2-1; no clear D gene. The germline V gene has CDR1 LNHDA and CDR2 SQIVND (reference sequence). The CDR3 loop spans 11 amino acids. CDR3 in DNA: TGTGCCACCTCTTATTACAATAAGCAGTTCTTC. This codes for CATSYYNKQFF.

The CDR3 is CASSLAGDTNYGYTF. The DNA for the CDR3 is TGTGCCAGCAGCCTGGCGGGCGATACTAACTATGGCTACACCTTC. V gene TRBV9 combines with J gene TRBJ1-2; D unclear. Per germline, CDR1 SGDLS and CDR2 YYNGEE. The CDR3 has 15 residues. The V and J ends lost 4 bases and 0 bases respectively, with 13 bases between them.

The chain uses TRBV7-2 and TRBJ1-6; a possible D gene is TRBD1 (5 bases). The germline gives CDR1 SGHTA, CDR2 FQGNSA. V was cut by 3 bases and J by 7 bases, with 10 bases left in between. The CDR3 has 14 amino acids. CDR3: CASSLSQGNSPLHF. The CDR3 coding sequence is TGTGCCAGCAGCTTGAGCCAGGGAAATTCACCCCTCCACTTT.

The chain is built from TRBV3-1 (or the pseudogene TRBV3-2) and TRBJ2-1; a possible D gene is TRBD2 (7 bases). The V end lost 4 bases, the J end lost 4 bases, and 11 bases lay between the germline ends. CDR3 length equals 14 residues. Germline V lookup: CDR1 LGHDT, CDR2 YNNKEL (reference sequence). CDR3 in amino acids: CASSPRGAYNEQFF. The CDR3 DNA follows: TGTGCCAGCAGCCCCCGGGGGGCTTACAATGAGCAGTTCTTC.

The chain recombines TRBV6-5 with TRBJ2-1; D is possibly TRBD1 (5 bases). Germline V CDR1 and CDR2: MNHEY, SVGAGI. There are 13 residues in the CDR3. The V end was cut by 9 bases, the J end by 4 bases, with 13 bases between. The CDR3 loop reads CASKQALYNEQFF. DNA for the CDR3: TGTGCCAGTAAACAGGCCCTTTACAATGAGCAGTTCTTC.

This clone was counted only a few times. The chain uses TRBV28 and TRBJ1-1; no definite D call. Germline lookup yields CDR1 MDHEN and CDR2 SYDVKM. V lost 5 bases, J lost 5 bases, and 21 bases lay in between. CDR3 length: 16 residues. The CDR3 reads CASSPPTSNLDTEAFF. DNA of the CDR3: TGTGCCAGCAGTCCCCCCACCAGTAATTTGGATACTGAAGCTTTCTTT.

The chain recombines TRBV5-1 with TRBJ2-1, with D unclear. V was trimmed by 2 bases and J by 6 bases, leaving 12 bases between them. The CDR3 extends over 14 amino acids. Germline-derived CDR1 and CDR2 are SGHRS and YFSETQ. CDR3 in DNA: TGCGCCAGCAGCTTAGGAAAGGATCTCAATGAGCAGTTCTTC. Its protein product is CASSLGKDLNEQFF.

The count of this clone is one. The rearrangement uses TRBV7-2 and TRBJ1-3; no clear D. The CDR3 spans 16 residues. Germline V gene sequence: CDR1 SGHTA, CDR2 FQGNSA. Trimming removed 1 base at V and 0 bases at J, with 10 bases between. The CDR3 nucleotides are TGTGCCAGCAGCTTAGAACCAACCCGCTCTGGAAACACCATATATTTT. Protein: CASSLEPTRSGNTIYF.

The CDR3 coding sequence is TGTGCCAGCAGCGCTGGACTGAATAGCAATCAGCCCCAGCATTTT. Protein sequence: CASSAGLNSNQPQHF. The genes are TRBV9 and TRBJ1-5; D uncertain. The CDR3 has 15 amino acids. Trimming shortened V by 3 bases and J by 0 bases, and 10 bases separated the two germline ends. Germline V gives CDR1 SGDLS, CDR2 YYNGEE.

This sequence joins TRBV9 and TRBJ1-4; no firm D call. V was trimmed by 4 bases and J by 2 bases, leaving 9 bases between them. From germline, CDR1 is SGDLS and CDR2 YYNGEE. The CDR3 runs 14 residues. CDR3 sequence (DNA): TGTGCCAGCAGCCTCGGGCAGACTAATGAAAAACTGTTTTTT. Protein sequence: CASSLGQTNEKLFF.

This rearrangement joins TRBV6-5 to TRBJ1-2; TRBD1 is a possible D gene (5 bases). Germline V gene data show CDR1 as MNHEY and CDR2 as SVGAGI. The CDR3 extends over 12 amino acids. Trimming removed 9 bases at V and 8 bases at J, with 16 bases between. The CDR3: CASNRFDSGYTF. CDR3 coding DNA: TGTGCCAGTAATCGGTTTGACAGCGGCTACACCTTC.